The 25 T cell receptor beta chains below all came from one sample that was sequenced in a study of early T cells in non-severe SARS-CoV-2 infection. A single record per CDR3 protein comes from TCRdb applying MiXCR to the 5' RACE reads. The sample shows 75,000 to 90,000 distinct CDR3 sequences, 10% of them seen only once. Sequencing was performed on whole blood, taken at baseline. The receptor set was obtained from an adult who was a healthcare worker with PCR-confirmed SARS-CoV-2 infection or an uninfected control (not recorded which).

This clonotype came up a few times. The chain links TRBV12-3 or TRBV12-4 to TRBJ2-7; D is possibly TRBD2 (6 bases). Trimming removed 6 bases from V and 7 bases from J, with 16 bases in between. The CDR3 runs to 13 residues. The CDR3 is CASSPGSIGEQYF. The CDR3 region has the DNA TGTGCCAGCAGCCCCGGGAGTATCGGAGAGCAGTACTTC.

This clonotype was observed a few times. The chain recombines TRBV4-1 with TRBJ1-5; possibly TRBD1 for D (6 bases). Germline assignment: CDR1 MGHRA and CDR2 YSYEKL. The V gene lost 1 base and the J gene lost 0 bases, with 13 bases spanning the gap. CDR3 length equals 17 residues. Here the CDR3 reads CASSQVAGAYSNQPQHF. The CDR3 region has the DNA TGCGCCAGCAGCCAAGTTGCAGGGGCCTATAGCAATCAGCCCCAGCATTTT.

The chain has TRBV2 and TRBJ2-5; perhaps TRBD2 as D (6 bases). CDR3 length: 13 residues. Germline loops: CDR1 SNHLY, CDR2 FYNNEI. Trimming took off 7 bases at V and 0 bases at J, with 9 bases between the two ends. CDR3 bases: TGTGCCAGCACGCGGGACTACCAAGAGACCCAGTACTTC. Protein product: CASTRDYQETQYF.

This clonotype was seen many times. This chain uses TRBV6-4 with TRBJ2-1, with D unresolved. This CDR3 comprises 13 residues. Per germline, CDR1 MRHNA and CDR2 SNTAGT. The V gene lost 2 bases and the J gene lost 7 bases, with 9 bases spanning the gap. In DNA, the CDR3 is TGTGCCAGCAGTGACCACCCCGGGAATGAGCAGTTCTTC. This codes for CASSDHPGNEQFF.

The chain uses TRBV24-1 and TRBJ2-1; 8 nucleotides align to TRBD2. The germline V gene has CDR1 KGHDR and CDR2 SFDVKD. V trimming: 5 bases; J trimming: 4 bases; junction bases outside the gene matches: 3. The CDR3 runs 14 residues. CDR3 DNA sequence: TGTGCCACCAGTGGGTTAGCGGGGTACAATGAGCAGTTCTTC. This encodes CATSGLAGYNEQFF.

The table lists this clonotype with a few counts. CDR3 in DNA: TGTGCCAGCAGGACAGGGACAGGGGGTTACGAGCAGTACTTC. Translating it yields CASRTGTGGYEQYF. This chain connects TRBV6-6 to TRBJ2-7, with TRBD1 matching over 11 bases. There are 14 residues in the CDR3. CDR1 is MNHNY and CDR2 is SVGAGI in the germline V gene (reference sequence). V lost 6 bases, J lost 4 bases, and 5 bases stayed unmatched.

This sequence joins TRBV28 and TRBJ2-7; 11 bases match TRBD1. CDR1 MDHEN and CDR2 SYDVKM come from the germline V gene. V lost 6 bases, J lost 7 bases, and 11 bases stayed unmatched. The CDR3 is 15 residues long. CDR3 protein: CASSFTGQGAREQYF. The CDR3 bases are TGTGCCAGCAGCTTTACCGGACAGGGGGCTCGGGAGCAGTACTTC.

This clonotype was detected only a few times. The V and J genes are TRBV5-1 and TRBJ2-7; TRBD2 is a possible D gene (6 bases). CDR3 length equals 15 residues. Looked up from germline, CDR1 is SGHRS and CDR2 is YFSETQ. V lost 1 base, J lost 6 bases, and 17 bases lay in between. CDR3 amino acids: CASSLSAGKKFEQYF. The CDR3 nucleotides are TGCGCCAGCAGCTTGTCGGCGGGAAAAAAATTCGAGCAGTACTTC.

V and J are TRBV7-8 and TRBJ1-2; weak D call: TRBD1 (5 bases). In germline, CDR1 is SGHVS, CDR2 FQNEAQ. The CDR3 is 12 amino acids. Deletions cut 5 bases from V and 2 bases from J, with 6 bases between. The CDR3 DNA follows: TGTGCCAGCAGCAAGGGGAACTATGGCTACACCTTC. It yields the protein CASSKGNYGYTF.

This clonotype was seen a few times. The V call is TRBV5-5, the J call TRBJ1-5; no firm D call. Trimming shortened V by 3 bases and J by 9 bases, and 10 bases separated the two germline ends. The CDR3 covers 12 residues. CDR1 SGHKS and CDR2 YYEKEE come from the germline V gene (reference sequence). The CDR3 loop is CASSSPRGPQHF. CDR3 DNA sequence: TGTGCCAGCAGCTCCCCCCGTGGGCCCCAGCATTTT.

The chain couples TRBV2 to TRBJ2-2, with TRBD2 identical over 10 bases. Trimming took 7 bases from V and 6 from J; bases not matched to a gene: 8. Looked up from germline, CDR1 is SNHLY and CDR2 is FYNNEI. The CDR3 is made up of 15 amino acids. The CDR3 is CASTPASGSAGELFF. The CDR3 DNA sequence: TGTGCCAGCACTCCGGCTAGCGGGAGTGCCGGGGAGCTGTTTTTT.

This clonotype was seen ten or more times. V usage is TRBV6-4 and J usage is TRBJ2-2, with D perhaps matching TRBD1 or TRBD2 (5 bases each). The length of the CDR3 is 17 residues. Germline V gene lookup returns CDR1 MRHNA and CDR2 SNTAGT. Trimming left V 6 bases short and J 0 bases short, with 17 bases between. Here the CDR3 reads CASSRWGSGSNTGELFF. CDR3 DNA sequence: TGTGCCAGCAGCCGGTGGGGGAGCGGATCGAACACCGGGGAGCTGTTTTTT.

In its sample, this clonotype was seen many times. The chain joins TRBV28 to TRBJ2-1, with 13 bases lining up with TRBD2. CDR1 and CDR2 (germline): MDHEN, SYDVKM. With V trimmed by 5 bases and J by 8 bases, 15 bases remained unmatched. The CDR3 spans 18 residues. The CDR3 DNA is TGTGCCAGCAGTCAGTCCCATGGACTAGCGGGAGCTAGAGATGAGCAGTTCTTC. Translated: CASSQSHGLAGARDEQFF.

The sample holds many counts of this clonotype. The chain combines TRBV4-1 with TRBJ1-6; D uncertain. The CDR3 consists of 17 residues. V lost 0 bases and J lost 8, with 17 bases in between. Germline CDR1 MGHRA, CDR2 YSYEKL. The CDR3 DNA follows: TGCGCCAGCAGCCAAGACCCCCCCGGCGATGCCCATTCACCCCTCCACTTT. This gives the protein CASSQDPPGDAHSPLHF.

This clonotype appeared a few times. The chain couples TRBV5-1 to TRBJ1-1; no reliable D call. Germline assignment: CDR1 SGHRS and CDR2 YFSETQ. The V end lost 0 bases, the J end lost 10 bases, and 7 bases lay between the germline ends. The CDR3 extends over 11 amino acids. The CDR3 is CASSLDNVAFF. The CDR3 bases are TGCGCCAGCAGCTTGGACAATGTAGCTTTCTTT.

The rearrangement links TRBV6-1 to TRBJ2-7; 10 bases are shared with TRBD1. The CDR3 runs to 15 residues. V was pared by 4 bases and J by 6 bases, with 9 bases of the junction left unmatched. Per germline, CDR1 MNHNS and CDR2 SASEGT. The CDR3 loop reads CASSAMTGGFAEQYF. CDR3 coding DNA: TGTGCCAGCAGTGCCATGACAGGGGGCTTTGCCGAGCAGTACTTC.

V gene TRBV20-1 combines with J gene TRBJ2-2, with D possibly TRBD2 on 7 matching bases. This CDR3 contains 14 residues. CDR1 and CDR2 (germline): DFQATT, SNEGSKA (reference sequence). V gave up 5 bases and J gave up 1 base, with 11 bases separating them. This CDR3 reads CSARGALNTGELFF. The DNA for the CDR3 is TGCAGTGCTCGGGGGGCGTTGAACACCGGGGAGCTGTTTTTT.

This clonotype was counted a few times. The rearrangement joins TRBV6-1 to TRBJ2-3, with 8 bases matching TRBD2. The CDR3 length is 15 residues. V lost 4 bases and J lost 2; bases outside the gene matches: 5. The germline CDR1 and CDR2 sequences are MNHNS and SASEGT. CDR3 sequence: CASSASSGTTDTQYF. As DNA, the CDR3 is TGTGCCAGCAGTGCGAGTAGCGGGACCACAGATACGCAGTATTTT.

The chain employs TRBV5-1 and TRBJ2-7; 10 bases are a match to TRBD1. V dropped 3 bases and J dropped 6; count of bases not matched to a gene: 6. Germline CDR1 is SGHRS and CDR2 is YFSETQ. The CDR3 loop spans 14 amino acids. CDR3: CASSSTGTGAEQYF. DNA for the CDR3: TGCGCCAGCAGCTCCACCGGGACAGGGGCCGAGCAGTACTTC. Full variable domain (rest looked up from reference TRBV5-1 and TRBJ2-7): KAGVTQTPRYLIKTRGQQVTLSCSPISGHRSVSWYQQTPGQGLQFLFEYFSETQRNKGNFPGRFSGRQFSNSRSEMNVSTLELGDSALYLCASSSTGTGAEQYFGPGTRLTVT.

The chain links TRBV25-1 to TRBJ2-1, with 10 nucleotides matching TRBD2. Germline loops: CDR1 MGHDK, CDR2 SYGVNS. CDR3 size: 17 residues. Trimming cost V 5 bases and J 7 bases; bases outside gene matches: 14. The CDR3 spells CASSLLHTSGIDNEQFF. CDR3 coding DNA: TGTGCCAGCAGTCTTCTCCACACTAGCGGGATTGATAATGAGCAGTTCTTC.

This clonotype has only a few counts. The rearrangement uses TRBV27 and TRBJ2-6; weak D call: TRBD1 (5 bases). The CDR3 has 19 residues. Deletions cut 7 bases from V and 4 bases from J, with 26 bases between. Per the germline V gene, CDR1 is MNHEY and CDR2 is SMNVEV (reference sequence). CDR3 nucleotide sequence: TGTGCCAGCACCCTTCCTTACCAGGGATCAGCTCAAGGGGCCAACGTCCTGACTTTC. Translated: CASTLPYQGSAQGANVLTF.

This clonotype was seen only a few times. The V call is TRBV10-3, the J call TRBJ2-7, with no clear D. This CDR3 is 11 amino acids long. Germline V gives CDR1 ENHRY, CDR2 SYGVKD. V was pared by 0 bases and J by 7 bases, with 4 bases between. The CDR3 reads CAISESWEQYF. CDR3 sequence (DNA): TGTGCCATCAGTGAGTCCTGGGAGCAGTACTTC.

The chain combines TRBV2 with TRBJ1-3, with D possibly TRBD1 on 6 matching bases. Per germline, CDR1 SNHLY and CDR2 FYNNEI. Trimming took off 0 bases at V and 0 bases at J, with 12 bases between the two ends. This CDR3 comprises 17 residues. The CDR3 DNA reads TGTGCCAGCAGTGAAGCGACGGACAGCCTCTCTGGAAACACCATATATTTT. Protein product: CASSEATDSLSGNTIYF.

This clonotype was found many times. This chain connects TRBV19 to TRBJ1-1, with TRBD1 matching over 9 bases. The CDR3 is made up of 15 amino acids. Germline V CDR1 and CDR2: LNHDA, SQIVND (reference sequence). Trimming took 5 bases from V and 5 from J; bases not matched to a gene: 9. Here the CDR3 reads CASSPTGGGGTEAFF. The CDR3 DNA is TGTGCCAGTAGTCCCACAGGGGGCGGAGGTACTGAAGCTTTCTTT.

This clonotype has a count of ten or more. CDR3 region: CASSLGEQGPYGYTF. The CDR3, as DNA: TGTGCCAGCAGCTTAGGGGAACAGGGACCCTATGGCTACACCTTC. The gene calls are TRBV7-2 and TRBJ1-2, with a tentative D call TRBD1 (6 bases). The CDR3 has 15 residues. V lost 1 base and J lost 4, with 13 bases in between. From germline, CDR1 is SGHTA and CDR2 FQGNSA. The complete variable domain, with remaining parts taken from reference TRBV7-2 and TRBJ1-2, reads GAGVSQSPSNKVTEKGKDVELRCDPISGHTALYWYRQSLGQGLEFLIYFQGNSAPDKSGLPSDRFSAERTGGSVSTLTIQRTQQEDSAVYLCASSLGEQGPYGYTFGSGTRLTVV.